This TCR beta chain stems from a study of shared clonotypes between healthy human individuals. Overall study findings and caveats: Sorted-subset sequencing was shown by rarefaction to be incomplete despite large depth.

CDR3 length: 13 residues. The germline V gene has CDR1 SGHVS and CDR2 FQNEAQ. V lost 5 bases to trimming and J lost 10 bases; unmatched junction nucleotides: 5. Naivety among CD8 cells was defined by CD45RO negativity and positive CCR7 selection, thereby excluding terminally differentiated effector memory CD45RA+ cells. Donors had no recently reported acute infections or vaccinations and were HIV-negative. Assay runs were performed at deep level. The protocol was immunoSEQ multiplex PCR, while the TCRdb copy is restricted to in-frame clones and leaves out a portion. In the table there are about 2.2 million clones, under 95% of which are singletons. As to this clone: The antigen remains undetermined.

The material sequenced was naive CD8+ T cells from PBMCs. This clonotype was obtained from a man younger than 35 in good health. Some clones in this sample may be carry-over from other donors' samples. V and J are TRBV7-8 and TRBJ2-1, with 10 bases lining up with TRBD2. The CDR3 spells CASSLLAGMEQFF. For the CDR3, the DNA is TGTGCCAGCAGCCTACTAGCGGGGATGGAGCAGTTCTTC.